These 2 T cell receptor beta chains were all obtained from the same sample, sequenced in a study of radiotherapy plus CTLA-4 blockade in lung cancer. TCRdb keeps only in-frame clones here, not all; method: immunoSEQ multiplex PCR. Here the sample spans over 80,000 clones, around 83% being singletons. Here the sequenced sample was peripheral blood, taken from a patient treated with radiotherapy plus ipilimumab. The receptor source for this set is a human donor with non-small cell lung cancer who had stable disease on radiotherapy plus ipilimumab.

This sequence joins TRBV30 and TRBJ2-3; a weak D match, TRBD2 (5 bases). V lost 3 bases, J lost 4 bases, and 11 bases lay in between. This CDR3 is 13 amino acids long. Germline V gives CDR1 GTSNPN, CDR2 SVGIG (reference sequence). This CDR3 reads CAWSRRASDTQYF. Written as DNA, the CDR3 is TGTGCCTGGAGCAGGCGGGCGTCAGATACGCAGTATTTT.

The V gene is TRBV6-6, the J gene TRBJ1-2; no definite D call. Germline CDR1 MNHNY, CDR2 SVGAGI (reference sequence). V gave up 5 bases and J gave up 3 bases, with 16 bases separating them. The CDR3 length is 15 residues. This chain's CDR3 is CASSRGLEAHYGYTF. The CDR3 nucleotides read TGTGCCAGCAGTAGAGGGCTTGAGGCACACTATGGCTACACCTTC.